Following are 10 T cell receptor beta chains from one sample sequenced in a study of shared clonotypes between healthy human individuals. Produced via immunoSEQ multiplex PCR; TCRdb's table is partial and in-frame only. The sample carries under 2.5 million clones, approximately 90% recorded once. The sequenced sample was naive CD4+ T cells from PBMCs. Subset in this sample: CD45RA+ positively selected. The receptors were gathered from a man aged 18-30 years in good health. Some clones in this sample may be carry-over from other donors' samples.

The CDR3 coding sequence is TGTGCCAGCAGTTTATCCGCGGCTAACTATGGCTACACCTTC. Amino acids: CASSLSAANYGYTF. This chain links TRBV27 with TRBJ1-2; D is uncertain. The ends were cut back, 0 bases at V and 0 bases at J, with 5 bases in the middle. CDR1 is MNHEY and CDR2 is SMNVEV in the germline V gene (reference sequence). This CDR3 has 14 amino acids.

The rearrangement uses TRBV7-6 and TRBJ2-5; unclear D gene. This CDR3 region has 13 residues. V was pared by 5 bases and J by 4 bases, with 11 bases between. Germline CDR1 reads SGHVS; CDR2 reads FNYEAQ. The CDR3 nucleotides read TGTGCCAGCAGCCCCTCCTCCGGAGAGACCCAGTACTTC. This gives the protein CASSPSSGETQYF.

The V call is TRBV27, the J call TRBJ2-5; D possibly uses TRBD1 or TRBD2 (5 bases each). The CDR3 contains 15 residues. Germline V gene lookup returns CDR1 MNHEY and CDR2 SMNVEV (reference sequence). Between the trimmed V and J ends, which lost 6 bases and 5 bases, there was a span of 19 bases. The CDR3 DNA reads TGTGCCAGCAGATCCCGGGACCCCAGTAAGGAGACCCAGTACTTC. Translated, it gives CASRSRDPSKETQYF.

With respect to this clone: The germline gene is not matched at one end of the junction; a read error may be the cause. Other nucleotide sequences from this sample produce the same CDR3. The chain employs TRBV5-1 and TRBJ2-5; D possibly corresponds to TRBD2 (6 bases). This CDR3 has 13 residues. The germline CDR1 and CDR2 sequences are SGHRS and YFSETQ. The DNA of the CDR3 is TGCGCCAGCAGTTTGGTAGGAGGGGAGACCCAGTACTTC. It encodes CASSLVGGETQYF.

The chain recombines TRBV5-1 with TRBJ2-4; D is uncertain. V was shortened by 1 base and J by 7 bases, with 9 bases between the two germline ends. The V gene's germline CDR1 is SGHRS and CDR2 YFSETQ. This CDR3 comprises 13 residues. CDR3 sequence: CASSLYTNNIQYF. The CDR3 region has the DNA TGCGCCAGCAGCTTGTACACTAATAACATTCAGTACTTC.

The chain recombines TRBV28 with TRBJ2-3; D is possibly TRBD1 or TRBD2 (5 bases each). The CDR3 totals 16 residues. Trimming took 4 bases from V and 0 from J, leaving 14 bases between them. Germline V lookup: CDR1 MDHEN, CDR2 SYDVKM. CDR3 residues: CASSSMGPLSTDTQYF. CDR3 nucleotide sequence: TGTGCCAGCAGTTCCATGGGACCCCTAAGCACAGATACGCAGTATTTT.

The chain recombines TRBV19 with TRBJ2-1; D remains unclear. Per the germline V gene, CDR1 is LNHDA and CDR2 is SQIVND (reference sequence). V lost 6 bases and J lost 8, with 17 bases in between. The CDR3 consists of 14 residues. CDR3 region: CASSLQSLGYEQFF. In DNA form, the CDR3 reads TGTGCCAGTAGCCTACAGAGCTTGGGCTATGAGCAGTTCTTC. The variable domain in full, completed from reference TRBV19 and TRBJ2-1, reads DGGITQSPKYLFRKEGQNVTLSCEQNLNHDAMYWYRQDPGQGLRLIYYSQIVNDFQKGDIAEGYSVSREKKESFPLTVTSAQKNPTAFYLCASSLQSLGYEQFFGPGTRLTVL.

A remark on this clone: Other DNA sequences in this sample translate to the same CDR3. Here the CDR3 DNA reads TGTGCCAGCACGGGACAGCTGAACACTGAAGCTTTCTTT. This gives the protein CASTGQLNTEAFF. The rearrangement joins TRBV6-1 to TRBJ1-1, with TRBD1 identical over 7 bases. Per the germline V gene, CDR1 is MNHNS and CDR2 is SASEGT. This CDR3 has 13 amino acids. V lost 7 bases, J lost 0 bases, and 2 bases stayed unmatched.

The chain links TRBV15 to TRBJ1-2, with 7 bases fitting TRBD1. This CDR3 region has 13 residues. Germline loops: CDR1 LNHNV, CDR2 YYDKDF (reference sequence). V shed 2 bases and J 7 bases; nucleotides not matched to a gene: 4. CDR3 coding DNA: TGTGCCACCAGCAGATCCAGGACAGGTGGCTACACCTTC. It is translated as CATSRSRTGGYTF.

In DNA form, the CDR3 reads TGTGCCAGCAGCCGACAGGGTGATAGCAATCAGCCCCAGCATTTT. Amino acids: CASSRQGDSNQPQHF. The rearrangement links TRBV5-5 to TRBJ1-5; 7 bases fit TRBD1. This CDR3 comprises 15 residues. The germline V gene has CDR1 SGHKS and CDR2 YYEKEE (reference sequence). V lost 4 bases, J lost 0 bases, and 4 bases stayed unmatched.